This TCR beta chain stems from a study of blood T cell repertoires in COVID-19. Study as a whole: COVID-19 samples collected from the United States, Italy and Spain covered acute and convalescent phases. Nucleic acid was either cDNA or gDNA, and it came from T cells, B-cell-depleted T cells, or PBMCs.

How the authors handled the data: Reference gene primer amplification in the assay estimated nucleated cell counts. Data came from immunoSEQ multiplex PCR; TCRdb stores just in-frame clones and leaves some out. D and trimming come from the DNA, and the V and J calls and clone size come from that table. The sample yields 170,000 or so clones, approximately 90% seen once. Germline V gene sequence: CDR1 LNHDA, CDR2 SQIVND (reference sequence). The CDR3 covers 15 residues. V gave up 5 bases and J gave up 5 bases, with 18 bases separating them. The clonotype was recovered from a man younger than 30 who had recovered from COVID-19. The sample taken for sequencing was peripheral blood. The chain joins TRBV19 to TRBJ1-1; D is undetermined. Written as DNA, the CDR3 is TGTGCCAGTAGTTCTCGGGGAGTAAGAGGGACTGAAGCTTTCTTT. Translating it yields CASSSRGVRGTEAFF.